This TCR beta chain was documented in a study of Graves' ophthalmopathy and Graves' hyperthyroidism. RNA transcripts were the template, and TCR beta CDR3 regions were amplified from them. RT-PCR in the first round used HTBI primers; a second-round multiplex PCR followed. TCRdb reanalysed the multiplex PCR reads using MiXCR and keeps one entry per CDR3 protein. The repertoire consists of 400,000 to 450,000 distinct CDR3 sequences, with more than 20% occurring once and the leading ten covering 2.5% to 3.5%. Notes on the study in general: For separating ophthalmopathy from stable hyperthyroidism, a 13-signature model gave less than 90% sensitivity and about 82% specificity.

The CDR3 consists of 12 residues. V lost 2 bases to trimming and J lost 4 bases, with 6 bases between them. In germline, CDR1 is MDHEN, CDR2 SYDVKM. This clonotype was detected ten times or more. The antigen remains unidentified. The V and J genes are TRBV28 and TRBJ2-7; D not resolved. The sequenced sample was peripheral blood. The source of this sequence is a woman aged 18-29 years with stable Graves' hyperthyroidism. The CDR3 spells CASSLGEYEQYF. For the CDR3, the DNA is TGTGCCAGCAGTTTAGGGGAATACGAGCAGTACTTC.